Each of the 30 T cell receptor beta chains below was sequenced from the same sample in a study of blood T cell repertoires in COVID-19. TCRdb keeps only in-frame clones here, not all; method: immunoSEQ multiplex PCR. The sample lists about 73,000 clones, more than 65% seen once, with 25% to 30% in the top ten. Sequences were obtained from peripheral blood. The receptors originated from a human donor in a cohort sampled during active COVID-19.

The chain couples TRBV9 to TRBJ1-1; no definite D call. Germline V gene lookup returns CDR1 SGDLS and CDR2 YYNGEE. CDR3 length: 14 amino acids. V was pared by 4 bases and J by 0 bases, with 10 bases between. The CDR3 loop reads CASSPISMNTEAFF. Written as DNA, the CDR3 is TGTGCCAGCAGCCCGATTAGCATGAACACTGAAGCTTTCTTT.

The J gene is TRBJ2-5, the V gene TRBV5-1; possibly TRBD2 for D (6 bases). This CDR3 region has 12 residues. In germline, CDR1 is SGHRS, CDR2 YFSETQ. V lost 5 bases and J lost 4, with 9 bases in between. CDR3 in amino acids: CASRSGGETQYF. The CDR3 region has the DNA TGCGCCAGCAGATCCGGGGGAGAGACCCAGTACTTC.

CDR3 in DNA: TGCGCCAGCCGCGAGGCTGGGGCCGGGGAGACCCAGTACTTC. Amino acid sequence: CASREAGAGETQYF. The chain combines TRBV5-1 with TRBJ2-5; weak D call: TRBD1 (5 bases). Trimming cost V 7 bases and J 5 bases, with 18 bases left between them. This CDR3 contains 14 residues. From germline, CDR1 is SGHRS and CDR2 YFSETQ.

The chain's CDR3 is CATLAGRASEGYTF. The CDR3 region has the DNA TGTGCCACCCTAGCGGGCAGGGCCTCTGAGGGCTACACCTTC. The gene calls are TRBV6-5 and TRBJ1-2, with D perhaps TRBD1 (5 bases). Germline V gene data show CDR1 as MNHEY and CDR2 as SVGAGI. The CDR3 spans 14 residues. The V gene lost 10 bases and the J gene lost 8 bases, with 23 bases spanning the gap.

The J gene is TRBJ2-7, the V gene TRBV11-3; perhaps TRBD1 as D (5 bases). The germline V and J ends were trimmed by 5 bases and 0 bases, with 8 bases remaining between them. Looked up from germline, CDR1 is SGHNT and CDR2 is YENEEA. The CDR3 contains 13 residues. The CDR3, as DNA: TGTGCCAGCAGCCAGGGCAGCTCCTACGAGCAGTACTTC. The encoded protein is CASSQGSSYEQYF.

CDR3 DNA: TGTGCCAGCAGCTTATCAGGGTTTAATGGCGAGCAGTACTTC. This translates into CASSLSGFNGEQYF. The chain is built from TRBV7-8 and TRBJ2-7; D might be TRBD1 (5 bases). The CDR3 sequence is 14 residues long. The V and J ends lost 2 bases and 6 bases respectively, with 14 bases between them. Germline lookup yields CDR1 SGHVS and CDR2 FQNEAQ.

This chain links TRBV12-3 or TRBV12-4 with TRBJ1-5; unclear D gene. This CDR3 spans 13 amino acids. The ends were cut back, 1 base at V and 9 bases at J, with 10 bases in the middle. In nucleotides, the CDR3 is TGTGCCAGCAGTTTAGGCCTTCGGTCGCCCCAGCATTTT. Translated, it gives CASSLGLRSPQHF.

The chain uses TRBV4-1 and TRBJ2-5, with D unclear. V lost 0 bases to trimming and J lost 3 bases, with 8 bases between them. This CDR3 region has 14 residues. The germline V gene has CDR1 MGHRA and CDR2 YSYEKL. The CDR3 DNA is TGCGCCAGCAGCCAAGATCTTCCCGAAGAGACCCAGTACTTC. Protein: CASSQDLPEETQYF.

The chain couples TRBV7-3 to TRBJ1-1; 10 bases fit TRBD1. Per germline, CDR1 SGHTA and CDR2 FQGTGA. The CDR3 totals 16 residues. V dropped 1 base and J dropped 5; count of bases not matched to a gene: 7. The CDR3 sequence: CASSLMGTGVGTEAFF. The DNA of the CDR3 is TGTGCCAGCAGCTTAATGGGGACAGGGGTGGGAACTGAAGCTTTCTTT. Together with reference TRBV7-3 and TRBJ1-1, the CDR3 gives the full variable domain: GAGVSQTPSNKVTEKGKYVELRCDPISGHTALYWYRQSLGQGPEFLIYFQGTGAADDSGLPNDRFFAVRPEGSVSTLKIQRTERGDSAVYLCASSLMGTGVGTEAFFGQGTRLTVV.

The chain employs TRBV5-5 and TRBJ1-6; D unclear. V lost 2 bases and J lost 4, with 4 bases in between. This CDR3 has 13 residues. The V gene's germline CDR1 is SGHKS and CDR2 YYEKEE (reference sequence). The CDR3 loop is CASSFLYNSPLHF. For the CDR3, the DNA is TGTGCCAGCAGCTTCTTATATAATTCACCCCTCCACTTT. Complete variable domain (other parts from reference TRBV5-5 and TRBJ1-6): DAGVTQSPTHLIKTRGQQVTLRCSPISGHKSVSWYQQVLGQGPQFIFQYYEKEERGRGNFPDRFSARQFPNYSSELNVNALLLGDSALYLCASSFLYNSPLHFGNGTRLTVT.

This clone was seen ten or more times. This sequence joins TRBV19 and TRBJ1-2; D is undetermined. Germline V gene sequence: CDR1 LNHDA, CDR2 SQIVND (reference sequence). V dropped 3 bases and J dropped 7 bases, with 9 bases sitting between them. The CDR3 covers 12 residues. The DNA for the CDR3 is TGTGCCAGTAGTATTATTGGCGGTGGCTACACCTTC. Translated: CASSIIGGGYTF.

This clone showed up just once. The chain uses TRBV5-1 and TRBJ2-7, with TRBD2 identical over 8 bases. The junction had 11 bases not matched to a gene; V was cut back by 4 bases and J by 5 bases. The CDR3 spans 15 residues. Per germline, CDR1 SGHRS and CDR2 YFSETQ. The DNA of the CDR3 is TGCGCCAGCAGCCTGGGGTCACTAGCGGTTGACGAGCAGTACTTC. Its protein product is CASSLGSLAVDEQYF.

This chain connects TRBV11-3 to TRBJ2-5; 10 nucleotides line up with TRBD1. This CDR3 region has 19 residues. Losses at the gene ends were 4 bases for V and 4 bases for J; bases not matched to a gene: 18. The germline CDR1 and CDR2 sequences are SGHNT and YENEEA. CDR3 protein: CASSSGPGTGAPHRETQYF. As DNA, the CDR3 is TGTGCCAGCAGCTCAGGTCCCGGGACAGGGGCCCCACACCGAGAGACCCAGTACTTC.

This chain joins TRBV2 and TRBJ2-7; 7 positions match TRBD1. V dropped 6 bases and J dropped 4; count of bases not matched to a gene: 9. The CDR3 is made up of 14 amino acids. CDR1 SNHLY and CDR2 FYNNEI come from the germline V gene. In DNA, the CDR3 is TGTGCCAGCAGCCCCGGGACAGCAATTTACGAGCAGTACTTC. This encodes CASSPGTAIYEQYF.

This rearrangement joins TRBV6-5 to TRBJ1-5; 10 bases map to TRBD1. V trimming: 6 bases; J trimming: 5 bases; junction bases outside the gene matches: 4. This CDR3 has 14 amino acids. Per the germline V gene, CDR1 is MNHEY and CDR2 is SVGAGI. This chain's CDR3 is CASRGQGPDQPQHF. In DNA form, the CDR3 reads TGTGCCAGCAGGGGACAGGGGCCGGATCAGCCCCAGCATTTT.

The sample holds one count of this clone. The chain carries TRBV5-1 and TRBJ1-1; tentative D call: TRBD1 (5 bases). V was pared by 2 bases and J by 10 bases, with 18 bases between. The V gene's germline CDR1 is SGHRS and CDR2 YFSETQ. The CDR3 covers 14 residues. The CDR3 sequence: CASSLQDLKEGAFF. The CDR3 bases are TGCGCCAGCAGCTTACAGGACCTGAAGGAGGGAGCTTTCTTT.

The rearrangement joins TRBV3-1 (or the pseudogene TRBV3-2) to TRBJ2-1, with TRBD2 matching 7 bases. This CDR3 spans 14 amino acids. Germline CDR1 LGHDT, CDR2 YNNKEL (reference sequence). The ends lost 5 bases at V and 6 bases at J; junction bases unmatched: 7. Here the CDR3 reads CASSIMGGGNEQFF. The CDR3 DNA sequence: TGTGCCAGCAGCATAATGGGGGGGGGCAATGAGCAGTTCTTC.

The gene calls are TRBV9 and TRBJ2-6; TRBD2 is a possible D gene (6 bases). The germline gives CDR1 SGDLS, CDR2 YYNGEE. CDR3 length: 19 amino acids. V shed 3 bases and J shed 0 bases, with 19 bases lying between them. CDR3 region: CASSGPGDGALSGANVLTF. The CDR3 bases are TGTGCCAGCAGCGGGCCGGGGGACGGGGCGCTCTCTGGGGCCAACGTCCTGACTTTC.

The chain is built from TRBV29-1 and TRBJ1-2; TRBD1 aligns across 10 bases. This CDR3 has 12 amino acids. The V gene end was trimmed by 7 bases and the J gene end by 7 bases; junction bases not matched to a gene: 6. From germline, CDR1 is SQVTM and CDR2 ANQGSEA. CDR3 protein: CSGRQGAGGYTF. CDR3 DNA: TGCAGCGGGAGACAGGGGGCGGGTGGCTACACCTTC.

The rearrangement links TRBV4-3 to TRBJ1-1; 7 bases are shared with TRBD1. The CDR3 consists of 15 residues. CDR1 and CDR2 from the germline V gene are LGHNA and YSLEER. Germline trimming cut 1 base from V and 4 bases from J; bases unmatched to any gene: 6. Written as DNA, the CDR3 is TGCGCCAGCAGCCAAGGGACAGGTGGATTCACTGAAGCTTTCTTT. This gives the protein CASSQGTGGFTEAFF.

V and J are TRBV28 and TRBJ2-3; 8 bases are a match to TRBD2. This CDR3 spans 14 amino acids. CDR1 and CDR2 (germline): MDHEN, SYDVKM. V shed 6 bases and J 5 bases; nucleotides not matched to a gene: 7. The CDR3 here is CASSPRGAKDTQYF. The DNA of the CDR3 is TGTGCCAGCAGCCCGCGGGGGGCGAAAGATACGCAGTATTTT.

The CDR3 DNA sequence: TGTGCCAGCAGCCAAGGGGGGGGTTCAAGTTCACCCCTCCACTTT. Translation: CASSQGGGSSSPLHF. The rearrangement uses TRBV3-1 (or the pseudogene TRBV3-2) and TRBJ1-6, with D possibly being TRBD1 (5 bases). Trimming shortened V by 1 base and J by 9 bases, and 13 bases separated the two germline ends. CDR3 length equals 15 residues. The germline CDR1 and CDR2 sequences are LGHDT and YNNKEL (reference sequence).

The chain employs TRBV6-5 and TRBJ1-4, with D unclear. The length of the CDR3 is 13 residues. Germline lookup yields CDR1 MNHEY and CDR2 SVGAGI. V was pared by 6 bases and J by 7 bases, with 12 bases between. CDR3 in amino acids: CASSAAGGEKLFF. Written as DNA, the CDR3 is TGTGCCAGCAGCGCAGCCGGCGGTGAAAAACTGTTTTTT.

The rearrangement uses TRBV11-2 and TRBJ2-7; 8 bases align to TRBD2. The CDR3 is made up of 15 amino acids. Germline values: CDR1 SGHAT, CDR2 FQNNGV. Germline trimming cut 3 bases from V and 1 base from J; bases unmatched to any gene: 5. The CDR3 loop is CASSLESSGSYEQYF. Here the CDR3 DNA reads TGTGCCAGCAGCTTGGAGTCTAGCGGGTCCTACGAGCAGTACTTC. The full variable domain, in which reference TRBV11-2 and TRBJ2-7 provide the parts outside the CDR3, is EAGVAQSPRYKIIEKRQSVAFWCNPISGHATLYWYQQILGQGPKLLIQFQNNGVVDDSQLPKDRFSAERLKGVDSTLKIQPAKLEDSAVYLCASSLESSGSYEQYFGPGTRLTVT.

The DNA for the CDR3 is TGTGCCAGCAGCCAAGATGCGGGGAGGCAGTTCTTC. Its protein product is CASSQDAGRQFF. V usage is TRBV4-2 and J usage is TRBJ2-1, with a weak D call TRBD2 (6 bases). In germline, CDR1 is LGHNA, CDR2 YNFKEQ. This CDR3 is 12 amino acids long. V was trimmed by 0 bases and J by 12 bases, leaving 9 bases between them.

This chain links TRBV24-1 with TRBJ2-1, with TRBD2 identical over 8 bases. Trimming took 3 bases from V and 2 from J; bases not matched to a gene: 2. The CDR3 sequence is 15 residues long. Per germline, CDR1 KGHDR and CDR2 SFDVKD. The DNA for the CDR3 is TGTGCCACCAGTGATCGGGGGGGCCCCTACAATGAGCAGTTCTTC. It is translated as CATSDRGGPYNEQFF.

The chain employs TRBV7-3 and TRBJ2-1, with 9 bases lining up with TRBD2. CDR1 and CDR2 from the germline V gene are SGHTA and FQGTGA. The trim removed 5 bases at V and 7 bases at J, leaving 6 bases unmatched. This CDR3 is built from 14 residues. CDR3 in amino acids: CASSQGLAVNEQFF. The CDR3 DNA is TGTGCCAGCAGCCAGGGACTAGCCGTTAATGAGCAGTTCTTC.

The rearrangement links TRBV20-1 to TRBJ2-7; D gene ambiguous. The ends were cut back, 3 bases at V and 2 bases at J, with 8 bases in the middle. The CDR3 sequence is 12 residues long. The germline CDR1 and CDR2 sequences are DFQATT and SNEGSKA (reference sequence). CDR3 region: CSASIYPYEQYF. DNA for the CDR3: TGCAGTGCTAGTATCTACCCCTACGAGCAGTACTTC.

The chain employs TRBV7-3 and TRBJ2-3; a possible D gene is TRBD2 (7 bases). CDR3 length: 15 residues. CDR1 SGHTA and CDR2 FQGTGA come from the germline V gene. V lost 0 bases and J lost 3, with 10 bases in between. The CDR3 region is CASSLTGGLTDTQYF. CDR3 nucleotides: TGTGCCAGCAGCTTAACGGGGGGGCTGACAGATACGCAGTATTTT.

The rearrangement uses TRBV5-1 and TRBJ2-5; TRBD2 is a possible D gene (6 bases). The CDR3 length is 20 residues. Germline CDR1 is SGHRS and CDR2 is YFSETQ. Trimming removed 3 bases at V and 1 base at J, with 28 bases between. The CDR3 region has the DNA TGCGCCAGCAGCTCCCCCTGGGGGGACCCGGGGCGGAGGGGCCAAGAGACCCAGTACTTC. Translation: CASSSPWGDPGRRGQETQYF.